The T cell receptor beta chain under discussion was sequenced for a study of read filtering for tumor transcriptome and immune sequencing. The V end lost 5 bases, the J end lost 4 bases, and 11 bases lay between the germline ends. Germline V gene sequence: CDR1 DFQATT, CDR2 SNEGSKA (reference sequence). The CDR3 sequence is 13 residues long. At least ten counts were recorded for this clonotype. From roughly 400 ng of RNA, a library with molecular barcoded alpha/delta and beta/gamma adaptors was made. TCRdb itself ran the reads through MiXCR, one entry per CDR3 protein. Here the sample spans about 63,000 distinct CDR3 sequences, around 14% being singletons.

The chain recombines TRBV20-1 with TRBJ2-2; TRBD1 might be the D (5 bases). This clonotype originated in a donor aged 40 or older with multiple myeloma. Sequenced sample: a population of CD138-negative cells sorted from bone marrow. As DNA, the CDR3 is TGCAGTGCTTGGGGCGCGGTCACCGGGGAGCTGTTTTTT. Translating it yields CSAWGAVTGELFF.